This paragraph reports one T cell receptor (beta chain). Its antigen is still unknown. With 250,000 to 350,000 cells each, the CD8+ T cell subsets were individually sorted in triplicate. Naive CD8+ T cells had a CD45RO-CCR7+CD27+CD95- phenotype. Germline CDR1 is LGHDT and CDR2 is YNNKEL (reference sequence). The CDR3 runs 15 residues. The authors prepared UMI-labeled TRB cDNA libraries by 5' RACE. TCRdb reprocessed the 5' RACE reads, with one entry per CDR3 protein and no DNA. The sample has 100,000 to 150,000 distinct CDR3 sequences. These data come from a study of CXCR3-negative and CXCR3-positive naive CD8 T cells. Study details: Roughly 1.5 +/- 0.3 million TRB reads came from each library, giving about 140 million in total. The study, taken as a whole, reports: Similar levels of surface CD5 were seen between naive subsets; TCR strength was inferred from TRB CDR3 properties.

This receptor was identified in a human donor in good health. Some clones in this sample may be carry-over from other donors' samples. This chain joins TRBV3-1 and TRBJ2-5; TCRdb gives TRBD2 as the D gene, but with no DNA this cannot be confirmed. The sequenced sample was naive CXCR3- CD8+ T cells from blood. Sample subset: CD45RO-CCR7+CD27+CD95- naive CD8+ T cells lacking CXCR3 (TNR3-). CDR3 in amino acids: CASSAPAGGQETQYF.